This paragraph covers one T cell receptor beta chain sequence. What it binds is not known. With 5 bases clipped from V and 5 bases from J, the junction kept 13 bases outside the gene matches. Germline CDR1 is SGHTA and CDR2 is FQGNSA. The CDR3 totals 16 residues. TCRdb's table, derived via immunoSEQ multiplex PCR, lists solely in-frame clones and lacks some. This table holds roughly 150,000 clones, about 88% found once. Described time point: baseline pretreatment blood. The treatment is: 15 Gy SBRT to primary tumor, nephrectomy 4 weeks later. Serial blood draws occurred at baseline and 2 and 4 weeks post-SBRT. The data belong to a study of radiation and T cells in renal cell carcinoma. Study as a whole: Nephrectomy followed 15 Gy stereotactic body radiation by 4 weeks. Study-level findings and limits: Top tumor clonotypes rose in blood 2 weeks post-radiation, then contracted.

The chain couples TRBV7-2 to TRBJ2-7; 9 bases fit TRBD1. This specimen was blood, taken from a patient whose treatment included radiotherapy and nephrectomy. The TCR sequence derives from a woman between 70 and 85 years old with renal cell carcinoma. The CDR3 region is CASSKGRGQGTNEQYF. The CDR3 coding sequence is TGTGCCAGCAGCAAGGGGAGGGGACAGGGCACCAACGAGCAGTACTTC.